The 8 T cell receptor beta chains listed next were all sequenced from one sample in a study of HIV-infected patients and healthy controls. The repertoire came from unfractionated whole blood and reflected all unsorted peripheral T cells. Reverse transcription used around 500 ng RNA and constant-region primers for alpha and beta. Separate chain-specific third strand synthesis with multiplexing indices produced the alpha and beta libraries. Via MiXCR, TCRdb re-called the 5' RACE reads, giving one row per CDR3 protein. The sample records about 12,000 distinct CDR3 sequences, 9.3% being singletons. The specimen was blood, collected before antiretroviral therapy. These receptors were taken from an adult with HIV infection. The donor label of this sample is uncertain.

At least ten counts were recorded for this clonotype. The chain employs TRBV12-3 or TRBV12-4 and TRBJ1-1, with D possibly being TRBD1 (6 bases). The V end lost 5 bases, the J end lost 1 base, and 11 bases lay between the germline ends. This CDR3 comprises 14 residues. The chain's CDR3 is CASSPGHQNTEAFF. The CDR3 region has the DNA TGTGCCAGCAGTCCGGGACACCAGAACACTGAAGCTTTCTTT.

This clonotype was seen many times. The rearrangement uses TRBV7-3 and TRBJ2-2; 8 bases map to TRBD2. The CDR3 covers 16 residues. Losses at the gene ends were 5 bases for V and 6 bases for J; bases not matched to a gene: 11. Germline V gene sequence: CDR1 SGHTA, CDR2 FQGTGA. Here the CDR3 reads CASSLSAGEGSGELFF. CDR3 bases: TGTGCCAGCAGCCTCTCAGCGGGAGAAGGGTCCGGGGAGCTGTTTTTT. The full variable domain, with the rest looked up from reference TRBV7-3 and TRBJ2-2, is GAGVSQTPSNKVTEKGKYVELRCDPISGHTALYWYRQSLGQGPEFLIYFQGTGAADDSGLPNDRFFAVRPEGSVSTLKIQRTERGDSAVYLCASSLSAGEGSGELFFGEGSRLTVL.

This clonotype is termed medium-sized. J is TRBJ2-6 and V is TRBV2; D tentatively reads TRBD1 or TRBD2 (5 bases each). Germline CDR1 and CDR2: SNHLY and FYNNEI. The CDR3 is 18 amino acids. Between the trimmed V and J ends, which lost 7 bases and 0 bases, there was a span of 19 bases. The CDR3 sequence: CASKWGAGLYSGANVLTF. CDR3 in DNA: TGTGCCAGCAAGTGGGGAGCAGGGCTATACTCTGGGGCCAACGTCCTGACTTTC.

Here the CDR3 DNA reads TGTGCCAGCAGCCCCGGGACTAGCGGGAGGTACGAGCAGTACTTC. Translation: CASSPGTSGRYEQYF. The chain couples TRBV5-4 to TRBJ2-7; 15 nucleotides match TRBD2. Per germline, CDR1 SGHNT and CDR2 YYREEE (reference sequence). The CDR3 is made up of 15 amino acids. V dropped 4 bases and J dropped 4; count of bases not matched to a gene: 3. The full variable domain, with the rest looked up from reference TRBV5-4 and TRBJ2-7, is ETGVTQSPTHLIKTRGQQVTLRCSSQSGHNTVSWYQQALGQGPQFIFQYYREEENGRGNFPPRFSGLQFPNYSSELNVNALELDDSALYLCASSPGTSGRYEQYFGPGTRLTVT.

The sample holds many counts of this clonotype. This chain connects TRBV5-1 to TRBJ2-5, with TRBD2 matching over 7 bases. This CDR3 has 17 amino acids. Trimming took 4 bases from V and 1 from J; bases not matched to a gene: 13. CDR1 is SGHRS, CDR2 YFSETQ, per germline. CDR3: CASSTTPASGPQETQYF. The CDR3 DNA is TGCGCCAGCAGCACCACCCCGGCTAGCGGACCCCAAGAGACCCAGTACTTC.

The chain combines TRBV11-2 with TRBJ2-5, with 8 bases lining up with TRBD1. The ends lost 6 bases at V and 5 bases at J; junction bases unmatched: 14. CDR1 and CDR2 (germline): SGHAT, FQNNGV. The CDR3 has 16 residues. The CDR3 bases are TGTGCCAGCAGTTTAAGACAGGGGATGATGGAGGAGACCCAGTACTTC. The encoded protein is CASSLRQGMMEETQYF. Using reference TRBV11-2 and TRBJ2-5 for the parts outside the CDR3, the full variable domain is EAGVAQSPRYKIIEKRQSVAFWCNPISGHATLYWYQQILGQGPKLLIQFQNNGVVDDSQLPKDRFSAERLKGVDSTLKIQPAKLEDSAVYLCASSLRQGMMEETQYFGPGTRLLVL.

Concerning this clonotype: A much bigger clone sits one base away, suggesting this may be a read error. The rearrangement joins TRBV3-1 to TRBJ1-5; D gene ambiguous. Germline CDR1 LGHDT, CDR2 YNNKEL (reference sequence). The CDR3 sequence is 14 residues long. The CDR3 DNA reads TGTGCCAGCAGCCAAGAAAGCGGCAAACAGCCCCAGCATTTT. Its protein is CASSQESGKQPQHF.

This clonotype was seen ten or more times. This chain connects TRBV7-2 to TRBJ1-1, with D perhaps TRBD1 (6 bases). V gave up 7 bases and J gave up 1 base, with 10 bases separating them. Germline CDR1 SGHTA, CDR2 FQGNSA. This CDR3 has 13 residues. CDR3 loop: CASKTDRNTEAFF. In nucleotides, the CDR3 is TGTGCCAGCAAAACGGACAGGAACACTGAAGCTTTCTTT.